The T cell receptor beta chain described here comes from a study of blood T cell repertoires in COVID-19. In the study overall: Some COVID-19 samples were acute and others convalescent; all came from the United States, Italy and Spain. The analysed material was cDNA or gDNA that came from T cells, B-cell-depleted T cells, or PBMCs.

Per germline, CDR1 LGHDT and CDR2 YNNKEL (reference sequence). The CDR3 has 15 residues. V lost 1 base to trimming and J lost 3 bases; unmatched junction nucleotides: 6. Per the original data handling: Amplified reference gene primers provided the basis for estimating nucleated cell counts. The data were produced by immunoSEQ multiplex PCR, yet TCRdb's version contains in-frame clones alone and is incomplete. The DNA was the basis for D and trimming; V, J and clone size are from that table. In the table there are over 350,000 clones, about nine tenths of which are singletons. This sequence was found in a woman in her 30s with active or convalescent COVID-19. The chain employs TRBV3-1 (or the pseudogene TRBV3-2) and TRBJ2-7; 7 nucleotides match TRBD1. Input material: peripheral blood. CDR3 residues: CASSQAGQVYYEQYF. The DNA for the CDR3 is TGTGCCAGCAGCCAAGCCGGACAGGTATACTACGAGCAGTACTTC.